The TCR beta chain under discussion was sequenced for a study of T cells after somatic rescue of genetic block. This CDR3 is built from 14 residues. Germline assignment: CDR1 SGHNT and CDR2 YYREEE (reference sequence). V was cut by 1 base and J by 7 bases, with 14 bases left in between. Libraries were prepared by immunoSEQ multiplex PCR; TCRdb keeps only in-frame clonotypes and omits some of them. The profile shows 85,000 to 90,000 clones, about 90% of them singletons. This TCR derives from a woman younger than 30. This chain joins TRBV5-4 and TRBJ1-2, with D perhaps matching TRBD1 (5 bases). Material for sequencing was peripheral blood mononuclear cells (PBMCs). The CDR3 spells CASSLRGVQLGYTF. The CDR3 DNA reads TGTGCCAGCAGCTTGCGGGGCGTTCAACTTGGCTACACCTTC.